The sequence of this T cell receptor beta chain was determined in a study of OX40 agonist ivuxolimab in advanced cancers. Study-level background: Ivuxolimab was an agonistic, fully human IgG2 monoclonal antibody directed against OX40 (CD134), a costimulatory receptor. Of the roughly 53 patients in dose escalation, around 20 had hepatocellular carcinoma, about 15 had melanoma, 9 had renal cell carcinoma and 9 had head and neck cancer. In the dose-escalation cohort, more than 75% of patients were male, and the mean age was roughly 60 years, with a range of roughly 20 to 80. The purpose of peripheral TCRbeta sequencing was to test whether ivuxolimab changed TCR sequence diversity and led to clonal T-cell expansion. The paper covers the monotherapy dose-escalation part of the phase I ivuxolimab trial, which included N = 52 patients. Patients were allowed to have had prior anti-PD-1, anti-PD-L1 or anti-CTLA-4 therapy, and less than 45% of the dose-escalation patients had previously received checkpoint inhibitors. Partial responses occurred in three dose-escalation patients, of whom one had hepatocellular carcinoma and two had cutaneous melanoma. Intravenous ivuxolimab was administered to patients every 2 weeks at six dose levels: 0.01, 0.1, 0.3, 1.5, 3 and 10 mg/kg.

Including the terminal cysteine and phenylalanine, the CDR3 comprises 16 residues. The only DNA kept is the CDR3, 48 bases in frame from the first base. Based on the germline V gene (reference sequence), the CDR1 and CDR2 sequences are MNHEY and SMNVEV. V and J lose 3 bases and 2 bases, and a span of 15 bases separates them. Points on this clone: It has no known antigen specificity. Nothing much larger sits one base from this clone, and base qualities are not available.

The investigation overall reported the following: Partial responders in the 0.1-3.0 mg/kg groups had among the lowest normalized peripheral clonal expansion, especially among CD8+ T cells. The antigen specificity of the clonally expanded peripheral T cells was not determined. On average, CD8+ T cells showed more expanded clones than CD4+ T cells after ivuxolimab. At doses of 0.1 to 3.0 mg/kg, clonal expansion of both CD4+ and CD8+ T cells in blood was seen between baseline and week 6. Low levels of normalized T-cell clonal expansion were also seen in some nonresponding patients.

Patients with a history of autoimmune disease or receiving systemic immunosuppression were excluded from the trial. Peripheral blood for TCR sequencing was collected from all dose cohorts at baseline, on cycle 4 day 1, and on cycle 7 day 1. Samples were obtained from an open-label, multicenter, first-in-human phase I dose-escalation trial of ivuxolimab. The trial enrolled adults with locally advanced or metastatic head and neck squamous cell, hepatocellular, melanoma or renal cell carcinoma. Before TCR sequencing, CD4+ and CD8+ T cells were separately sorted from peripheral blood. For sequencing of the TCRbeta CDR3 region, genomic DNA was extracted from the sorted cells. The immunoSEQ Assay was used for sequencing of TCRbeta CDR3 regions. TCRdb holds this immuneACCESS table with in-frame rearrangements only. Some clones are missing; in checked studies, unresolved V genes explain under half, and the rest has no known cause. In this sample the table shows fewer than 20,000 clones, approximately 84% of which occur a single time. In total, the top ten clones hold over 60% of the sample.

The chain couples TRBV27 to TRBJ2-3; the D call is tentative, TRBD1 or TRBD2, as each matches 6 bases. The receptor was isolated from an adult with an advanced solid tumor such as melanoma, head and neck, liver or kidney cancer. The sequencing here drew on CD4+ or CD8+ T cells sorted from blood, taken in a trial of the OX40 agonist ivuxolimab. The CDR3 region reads CASSFNPRGVTDTQYF. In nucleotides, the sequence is TGTGCCAGCAGTTTTAACCCGAGGGGGGTCACAGATACGCAGTATTTT.